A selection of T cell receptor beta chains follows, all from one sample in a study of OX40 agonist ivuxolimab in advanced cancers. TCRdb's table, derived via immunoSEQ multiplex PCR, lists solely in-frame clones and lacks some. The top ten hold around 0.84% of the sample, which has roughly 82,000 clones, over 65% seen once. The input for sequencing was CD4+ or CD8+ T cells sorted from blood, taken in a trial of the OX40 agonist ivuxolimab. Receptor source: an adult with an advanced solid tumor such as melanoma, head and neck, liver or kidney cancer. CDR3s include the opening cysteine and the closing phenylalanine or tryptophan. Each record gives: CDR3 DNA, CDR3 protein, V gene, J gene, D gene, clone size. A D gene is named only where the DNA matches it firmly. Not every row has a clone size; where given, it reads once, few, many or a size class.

TGTGCCAGCAGTGCAGACTCTGGGGCCAACGTCCTGACTTTC	CASSADSGANVLTF	TRBV2	TRBJ2-6	.	.
TGTGCCATCAGTGATAGGGGTTCGGAAAAACTGTTTTTT	CAISDRGSEKLFF	TRBV10-3	TRBJ1-4	.	.
TGTGCCTGGCAATGGGAAAAGGGTAATTCACCCCTCCACTTT	CAWQWEKGNSPLHF	TRBV30	TRBJ1-6	.	.
TGTGCCAGCAGCTCCCGGACGGGGGCTAGCACAGATACGCAGTATTTT	CASSSRTGASTDTQYF	TRBV11-1	TRBJ2-3	.	.
TGCGCCAGCAGCCCCGACCGGGACAGGGGAGATACGCAGTATTTT	CASSPDRDRGDTQYF	TRBV5-1	TRBJ2-3	TRBD1	.
TGCGCCAGCAACCAACAGGGGCAGGCGACTGAAGCTTTCTTT	CASNQQGQATEAFF	TRBV5-1	TRBJ1-1	TRBD1	.
TGTGCCAGTCTAGGCAGGGGGTACTCCTACAATGAGCAGTTCTTC	CASLGRGYSYNEQFF	TRBV19	TRBJ2-1	TRBD1	.
TGTGCCAGTAGCCCCTGGGGACAGGGATCCTACGAGCAGTACTTC	CASSPWGQGSYEQYF	TRBV19	TRBJ2-7	TRBD1	.
TGTGCCAGCAGTGTCGGTGACTCTTTTAATCAGCCCCAGCATTTT	CASSVGDSFNQPQHF	TRBV2	TRBJ1-5	.	.
TGTGCCAGCAGAACTGGGACATCCTCCTACGAGCAGTACTTC	CASRTGTSSYEQYF	TRBV5-5	TRBJ2-7	.	.
TGCGCCAGCAGCTTGGGAGGGGTCAGCGGAAACACCATATATTTT	CASSLGGVSGNTIYF	TRBV5-1	TRBJ1-3	.	once
TGTGCCAGCAGCAAGGTTGGGAACATTCAGTACTTC	CASSKVGNIQYF	TRBV7-2	TRBJ2-4	.	.
TGTGCCAGCAGCTTATGGGTTGGCAATCAGCCCCAGCATTTT	CASSLWVGNQPQHF	TRBV5-6	TRBJ1-5	.	.